These 13 T cell receptor beta chains originate from one sample sequenced in a study of cytomegalovirus exposure and HLA in healthy donors. Both 60 Vbeta primers and 13 Jbeta primers went into the PCR. Using immunoSEQ multiplex PCR, the repertoire was profiled, and TCRdb retains in-frame clones only, with some absent. The data show 95,000 to 100,000 clones, around 77% seen once. The specimen was PBMCs. The source of these receptors is a female donor in good health and CMV-seronegative.

Regarding this clone: Within the sample, other DNA sequences also encode this same CDR3. The rearrangement joins TRBV6-5 to TRBJ2-7; D may be TRBD2 (5 bases). The V end was cut by 0 bases, the J end by 0 bases, with 9 bases between. The CDR3 runs to 15 residues. Germline V gene data show CDR1 as MNHEY and CDR2 as SVGAGI. CDR3 protein: CASSYSRGSSYEQYF. As DNA, the CDR3 is TGTGCCAGCAGTTACTCCCGGGGTTCCTCCTACGAGCAGTACTTC.

This chain uses TRBV9 with TRBJ2-7; a possible D gene is TRBD2 (6 bases). The germline V and J ends were trimmed by 0 bases and 2 bases, with 12 bases remaining between them. This CDR3 is built from 15 residues. CDR1 SGDLS and CDR2 YYNGEE come from the germline V gene. The CDR3 nucleotides read TGTGCCAGCAGCGTAGGGCGGGCGGGGACCTACGAGCAGTACTTC. Amino acid sequence: CASSVGRAGTYEQYF.

This chain joins TRBV7-2 and TRBJ2-3; maybe TRBD2 (5 bases). Per the germline V gene, CDR1 is SGHTA and CDR2 is FQGNSA. The CDR3 covers 16 residues. V was clipped by 5 bases and J by 8 bases, with 23 bases between them. CDR3 in DNA: TGTGCCAGCAGCCAAAAGGCGGAGGAGGCCTCGGCTACGCAGTATTTT. This encodes CASSQKAEEASATQYF.

This clone has more than one count but fewer than ten. The chain links TRBV6-6 to TRBJ2-7; the match to TRBD2 covers 8 bases. The trim removed 7 bases at V and 3 bases at J, leaving 14 bases unmatched. The CDR3 covers 16 residues. The germline CDR1 and CDR2 sequences are MNHNY and SVGAGI (reference sequence). CDR3 sequence: CASTSRPTSVNYEQYF. The CDR3, as DNA: TGTGCCAGCACCTCGCGCCCGACTAGCGTCAACTACGAGCAGTACTTC.

The chain couples TRBV27 to TRBJ1-4; D uncertain. The CDR3 consists of 15 residues. V was shortened by 3 bases and J by 0 bases, with 8 bases between the two germline ends. Germline CDR1 and CDR2: MNHEY and SMNVEV (reference sequence). The CDR3 protein is CASSFEAATNEKLFF. In DNA form, the CDR3 reads TGTGCCAGCAGTTTCGAGGCGGCAACTAATGAAAAACTGTTTTTT.

This clone was seen only once. The chain uses TRBV5-5 and TRBJ1-1, with D maybe TRBD1 (5 bases). This CDR3 comprises 15 residues. Germline V CDR1 and CDR2: SGHKS, YYEKEE (reference sequence). V was shortened by 2 bases and J by 0 bases, with 11 bases between the two germline ends. The CDR3 DNA follows: TGTGCCAGCAGCTTTCGTACAGGCCTGAACACTGAAGCTTTCTTT. It encodes CASSFRTGLNTEAFF.

V and J are TRBV7-3 and TRBJ1-6, with D possibly matching TRBD1 (5 bases). The germline V gene has CDR1 SGHTA and CDR2 FQGTGA. V was shortened by 2 bases and J by 5 bases, with 13 bases between the two germline ends. This CDR3 is built from 16 residues. The CDR3 DNA reads TGTGCCAGCAGCTTAGGGTCAGGGCCCCATAATTCACCCCTCCACTTT. Translation: CASSLGSGPHNSPLHF.

This clone appeared a few times. The V call is TRBV6-1, the J call TRBJ2-1, with D possibly matching TRBD1 (6 bases). This CDR3 is built from 16 residues. Trimming removed 1 base from V and 2 bases from J, with 12 bases in between. Per the germline V gene, CDR1 is MNHNS and CDR2 is SASEGT. The CDR3 region is CASSEDRVFPYNEQFF. CDR3 DNA sequence: TGTGCCAGCAGTGAAGACAGGGTCTTCCCCTACAATGAGCAGTTCTTC.

This chain connects TRBV19 to TRBJ2-1; 10 bases match TRBD2. Germline assignment: CDR1 LNHDA and CDR2 SQIVND (reference sequence). CDR3 length: 14 residues. Trimming cost V 4 bases and J 7 bases; bases outside gene matches: 4. CDR3 sequence (DNA): TGTGCCAGTAGTACTAGCGGGAGTTTGAATGAGCAGTTCTTC. Its translation is CASSTSGSLNEQFF.

This clone came up a few times. This chain links TRBV4-1 with TRBJ1-2, with D possibly matching TRBD1 (5 bases). Looked up from germline, CDR1 is MGHRA and CDR2 is YSYEKL. The CDR3 sequence is 14 residues long. The germline V and J ends were trimmed by 3 bases and 4 bases, with 12 bases remaining between them. The CDR3 nucleotides are TGCGCCAGCAGCCAGGTGGGGGGATCCTATGGCTACACCTTC. The encoded protein is CASSQVGGSYGYTF.

The chain links TRBV27 to TRBJ2-7; 12 bases match TRBD1. The junction had 6 bases not matched to a gene; V was cut back by 6 bases and J by 0 bases. The germline V gene has CDR1 MNHEY and CDR2 SMNVEV (reference sequence). This CDR3 has 16 residues. The CDR3 region is CASRWTGQGASYEQYF. CDR3 DNA sequence: TGTGCCAGCAGATGGACGGGACAGGGGGCCTCCTACGAGCAGTACTTC.

The J gene is TRBJ2-6, the V gene TRBV5-1; possibly TRBD1 for D (6 bases). Germline V gives CDR1 SGHRS, CDR2 YFSETQ. V lost 4 bases and J 0 bases, leaving 14 bases between the germline ends. This CDR3 has 17 amino acids. The CDR3 region is CASSSGQLLSGANVLTF. As DNA, the CDR3 is TGCGCCAGCAGCAGCGGACAGTTACTCTCTGGGGCCAACGTCCTGACTTTC.

This chain joins TRBV5-4 and TRBJ2-5, with 9 bases identical to TRBD2. With 0 bases clipped from V and 2 bases from J, the junction kept 5 bases outside the gene matches. This CDR3 is built from 16 residues. Germline CDR1 SGHNT, CDR2 YYREEE (reference sequence). The CDR3 region is CASSLGSGGSQETQYF. As DNA, the CDR3 is TGTGCCAGCAGCTTGGGGAGCGGGGGGTCGCAAGAGACCCAGTACTTC.